Below, 27 T cell receptor beta chains from the same sample are listed, as sequenced in a study of T-cell memory formation after mild COVID-19. TCRdb itself ran the 5' RACE reads through MiXCR, one entry per CDR3 protein. The sample lists 210,000 or so distinct CDR3 sequences; around 26% were seen once. The source material was PBMCs or a T cell subset sorted from them (not recorded which). All receptors derive from an adult woman who had mild COVID-19 (a few samples of this study predate the infection). Cell type and time point are not known.

This clonotype was found a few times. V gene TRBV7-8 combines with J gene TRBJ2-2, with 9 bases lining up with TRBD2. In germline, CDR1 is SGHVS, CDR2 FQNEAQ. V was pared by 2 bases and J by 0 bases, with 4 bases of the junction left unmatched. This CDR3 contains 17 residues. In nucleotides, the CDR3 is TGTGCCAGCAGCTTAAAGCGGGGGGTCCCGAACACCGGGGAGCTGTTTTTT. This gives the protein CASSLKRGVPNTGELFF. Together with reference TRBV7-8 and TRBJ2-2, the CDR3 gives the full variable domain: GAGVSQSPRYKVAKRGQDVALRCDPISGHVSLFWYQQALGQGPEFLTYFQNEAQLDKSGLPSDRFFAERPEGSVSTLKIQRTQQEDSAVYLCASSLKRGVPNTGELFFGEGSRLTVL.

V usage is TRBV18 and J usage is TRBJ2-1; no firm D call. Germline CDR1 is KGHSH and CDR2 is LQKENI. The V gene lost 3 bases and the J gene lost 1 base, with 10 bases spanning the gap. The CDR3 is 15 residues long. This CDR3 is CASSPWTLSYNEQFF. Written as DNA, the CDR3 is TGTGCCAGCTCACCTTGGACCCTATCCTACAATGAGCAGTTCTTC.

J is TRBJ1-6 and V is TRBV5-1; D uncertain. The V end lost 0 bases, the J end lost 0 bases, and 10 bases lay between the germline ends. The length of the CDR3 is 17 residues. Germline values: CDR1 SGHRS, CDR2 YFSETQ. The CDR3 loop reads CASSLEHLSSYNSPLHF. DNA for the CDR3: TGCGCCAGCAGCTTGGAACACCTTAGCTCCTATAATTCACCCCTCCACTTT. The whole variable domain, remainder taken from reference TRBV5-1 and TRBJ1-6, is KAGVTQTPRYLIKTRGQQVTLSCSPISGHRSVSWYQQTPGQGLQFLFEYFSETQRNKGNFPGRFSGRQFSNSRSEMNVSTLELGDSALYLCASSLEHLSSYNSPLHFGNGTRLTVT.

This clonotype came up a few times. Since the CDR3 does not end with the conserved phenylalanine or tryptophan, this likely comes from a read error. It is unclear where the CDR3 begins or ends on the DNA, so no DNA is shown, and the CDR3 is as TCRdb lists it. The chain uses TRBV7-2 and TRBJ2-7; TRBD1 is the table's D call and was not checked against the DNA. Looked up from germline, CDR1 is SGHTA and CDR2 is FQGNSA. The CDR3 region is 14 residues in length, termini included. The CDR3 sequence is CASSLAWKTGSPAY.

This clonotype was seen more than once but under ten times. This sequence joins TRBV6-5 and TRBJ2-7; D is ambiguous. Germline V gives CDR1 MNHEY, CDR2 SVGAGI. This CDR3 is 14 amino acids long. V lost 6 bases and J lost 2, with 14 bases in between. The CDR3 loop reads CASRLTGSPYEQYF. Here the CDR3 DNA reads TGTGCCAGCAGACTTACCGGGTCCCCCTACGAGCAGTACTTC.

This clonotype was picked up a small number of times. The rearrangement links TRBV12-3 or TRBV12-4 to TRBJ2-1; TRBD2 agrees at 11 bases. The CDR3 consists of 14 residues. With 2 bases clipped from V and 8 bases from J, the junction kept 2 bases outside the gene matches. CDR3 sequence: CASSLTSGSYEQFF. The CDR3 coding sequence is TGTGCCAGCAGTTTAACTAGCGGGAGCTATGAGCAGTTCTTC.

This clonotype showed up just a few times. J is TRBJ1-2 and V is TRBV29-1, with D perhaps matching TRBD1 (5 bases). The CDR3 contains 11 residues. Trimming pared 4 bases from V and 3 bases from J, leaving 6 bases between. Germline CDR1 reads SQVTM; CDR2 reads ANQGSEA. The CDR3 loop reads CSVGGDYGYTF. CDR3 coding DNA: TGCAGCGTTGGGGGGGACTATGGCTACACCTTC.

V usage is TRBV20-1 and J usage is TRBJ1-4; no clear D gene. Trimming shortened V by 3 bases and J by 7 bases, and 12 bases separated the two germline ends. The germline V gene encodes CDR1 DFQATT and CDR2 SNEGSKA (reference sequence). This CDR3 spans 13 amino acids. This CDR3 is CSASSGWGEKLFF. The CDR3 bases are TGCAGTGCTAGTTCGGGATGGGGTGAAAAACTGTTTTTT.

The V call is TRBV3-1, the J call TRBJ2-4; maybe TRBD2 (7 bases). Trimming removed 1 base from V and 0 bases from J, with 16 bases in between. This CDR3 comprises 18 residues. Germline CDR1 LGHDT, CDR2 YNNKEL (reference sequence). The CDR3 DNA reads as TGTGCCAGCAGCCAAGTGGCGGGGGCCGGCTTAGCCAAAAACATTCAGTACTTC. Protein product: CASSQVAGAGLAKNIQYF.

CDR3 nucleotide sequence: TGTGCCAGCAGCACCACTACAGGGATGGGACGACTCGAGCAGTTCTTC. Translated: CASSTTTGMGRLEQFF. The chain couples TRBV11-3 to TRBJ2-1; D might be TRBD1 (6 bases). Trimming shortened V by 5 bases and J by 10 bases, and 24 bases separated the two germline ends. In germline, CDR1 is SGHNT, CDR2 YENEEA. This CDR3 region has 16 residues.

Written as DNA, the CDR3 is TGTGCCAGCAGTGGACTAGTCCTCACAGATACGCAGTATTTT. Its protein product is CASSGLVLTDTQYF. V and J are TRBV6-2 or TRBV6-3 and TRBJ2-3, with 7 bases identical to TRBD2. This CDR3 spans 14 amino acids. V lost 5 bases and J lost 2; bases outside the gene matches: 4. Germline V gene data show CDR1 as MNHEY and CDR2 as SVGEGT.

This clonotype has only a few counts. The chain recombines TRBV3-1 with TRBJ1-1, with a possible D match to TRBD1 (5 bases). V was clipped by 0 bases and J by 4 bases, with 9 bases between them. Looked up from germline, CDR1 is LGHDT and CDR2 is YNNKEL (reference sequence). There are 14 residues in the CDR3. CDR3 sequence: CASSQDYRFTEAFF. CDR3 DNA sequence: TGTGCCAGCAGCCAAGATTACAGGTTCACTGAAGCTTTCTTT.

This sequence joins TRBV15 and TRBJ2-1, with 13 bases that match TRBD2. V dropped 0 bases and J dropped 9; count of bases not matched to a gene: 5. There are 16 residues in the CDR3. Looked up from germline, CDR1 is LNHNV and CDR2 is YYDKDF (reference sequence). The CDR3 nucleotides read TGTGCCACCAGCAGAGATCAGACTAGCGGGAGGCGTGAGCAGTTCTTC. Residues: CATSRDQTSGRREQFF. The full variable domain, with the rest looked up from reference TRBV15 and TRBJ2-1, is DAMVIQNPRYQVTQFGKPVTLSCSQTLNHNVMYWYQQKSSQAPKLLFHYYDKDFNNEADTPDNFQSRRPNTSFCFLDIRSPGLGDTAMYLCATSRDQTSGRREQFFGPGTRLTVL.

The rearrangement links TRBV29-1 to TRBJ2-7, with D possibly matching TRBD2 (6 bases). V was clipped by 0 bases and J by 9 bases, with 15 bases between them. CDR1 and CDR2 (germline): SQVTM, ANQGSEA. The CDR3 is 13 residues long. CDR3 sequence: CSVEEGGRVGQYF. CDR3 coding DNA: TGCAGCGTTGAAGAGGGAGGACGGGTGGGGCAGTACTTC.

This rearrangement joins TRBV6-2 or TRBV6-3 to TRBJ2-1; D uncertain. CDR1 is MNHEY and CDR2 is SVGEGT in the germline V gene. The V gene lost 0 bases and the J gene lost 3 bases, with 3 bases spanning the gap. The CDR3 loop spans 13 amino acids. CDR3 amino acids: CASSYSGYNEQFF. The CDR3 coding sequence is TGTGCCAGCAGTTACTCCGGCTACAATGAGCAGTTCTTC.

This rearrangement joins TRBV7-2 to TRBJ2-7, with D uncertain. CDR3 length equals 14 residues. The V gene's germline CDR1 is SGHTA and CDR2 FQGNSA. The V end was cut by 0 bases, the J end by 0 bases, with 6 bases between. CDR3 sequence reads: CASSLAESSYEQYF. CDR3 sequence (DNA): TGTGCCAGCAGCTTAGCGGAGAGCTCCTACGAGCAGTACTTC. Full variable domain (rest looked up from reference TRBV7-2 and TRBJ2-7): GAGVSQSPSNKVTEKGKDVELRCDPISGHTALYWYRQSLGQGLEFLIYFQGNSAPDKSGLPSDRFSAERTGGSVSTLTIQRTQQEDSAVYLCASSLAESSYEQYFGPGTRLTVT.

This clonotype was observed a few times. This chain uses TRBV20-1 with TRBJ1-4; perhaps TRBD1 as D (5 bases). The CDR3 length is 11 residues. Germline V lookup: CDR1 DFQATT, CDR2 SNEGSKA (reference sequence). V was pared by 3 bases and J by 8 bases, with 7 bases between. Here the CDR3 DNA reads TGCAGTGCTAGGTGGGACGAAAAACTGTTTTTT. It encodes CSARWDEKLFF.

Only a few counts were recorded for this clonotype. This chain uses TRBV27 with TRBJ2-1, with 10 bases lining up with TRBD2. In germline, CDR1 is MNHEY, CDR2 SMNVEV (reference sequence). The CDR3 sequence is 16 residues long. V gave up 7 bases and J gave up 0 bases; unmatched junction bases: 6. The CDR3 DNA reads as TGTGCCAGCAAGACTAGCGGGCCGCGCTCCTACAATGAGCAGTTCTTC. This codes for CASKTSGPRSYNEQFF.

This clonotype was seen a few times. The J gene is TRBJ2-5, the V gene TRBV14; 11 bases are a match to TRBD2. CDR3 length: 19 residues. J lost 1 base, V lost 1 base, and 11 bases had no gene match. Germline CDR1 is SGHDN and CDR2 is FVKESK. The CDR3 sequence: CASSQVPLRLAGIQETQYF. CDR3 bases: TGTGCCAGCAGCCAAGTACCTCTGAGACTAGCGGGAATCCAAGAGACCCAGTACTTC.

V is TRBV5-1 and J is TRBJ2-1; the D call may be TRBD1 or TRBD2 (5 bases each). CDR1 SGHRS and CDR2 YFSETQ come from the germline V gene. V was trimmed by 0 bases and J by 8 bases, leaving 9 bases between them. This CDR3 is 13 amino acids long. DNA of the CDR3: TGCGCCAGCAGCTTGGCCCAGGGACATGAGCAGTTCTTC. Translated, it gives CASSLAQGHEQFF.

The CDR3 coding sequence is TGTGCCAGCAGCTATGACAGGGGCGGAGAGACCCAGTACTTC. Its protein product is CASSYDRGGETQYF. The V and J genes are TRBV3-1 and TRBJ2-5, with TRBD1 identical over 8 bases. V trimming: 5 bases; J trimming: 4 bases; junction bases outside the gene matches: 6. Germline V gene lookup returns CDR1 LGHDT and CDR2 YNNKEL (reference sequence). This CDR3 has 14 amino acids.

This clonotype was seen once. At one end the junction does not follow the germline gene, possibly because of a read error. V gene TRBV18 combines with J gene TRBJ2-7; unclear D gene. CDR1 is KGHSH and CDR2 is LQKENI in the germline V gene. This CDR3 region has 13 residues. Here the CDR3 reads CDSSAGSLYEQYF. Here the CDR3 DNA reads TGTGACAGCTCAGCCGGATCGCTTTACGAGCAGTACTTC. Looking up the rest from reference TRBV18 and TRBJ2-7 gives the full variable domain: NAGVMQNPRHLVRRRGQEARLRCSPMKGHSHVYWYRQLPEEGLKFMVYLQKENIIDESGMPKERFSAEFPKEGPSILRIQQVVRGDSAAYFCDSSAGSLYEQYFGPGTRLTVT.

This clonotype was observed a handful of times. The V and J genes are TRBV5-1 and TRBJ2-1; D possibly corresponds to TRBD2 (5 bases). Germline values: CDR1 SGHRS, CDR2 YFSETQ. V was clipped by 0 bases and J by 5 bases, with 12 bases between them. CDR3 length: 15 residues. CDR3 region: CASSLAGYPNNEQFF. For the CDR3, the DNA is TGCGCCAGCAGCTTGGCGGGGTACCCTAACAATGAGCAGTTCTTC.

This clonotype occurred a few times. The chain joins TRBV20-1 to TRBJ2-3; D may be TRBD2 (6 bases). The CDR3 has 12 residues. Per the germline V gene, CDR1 is DFQATT and CDR2 is SNEGSKA (reference sequence). V was cut by 7 bases and J by 4 bases, with 12 bases left in between. This chain's CDR3 is CSGRGRADTQYF. The CDR3 DNA follows: TGCAGTGGGAGGGGCCGTGCAGATACGCAGTATTTT.

This clonotype was observed a handful of times. The chain has TRBV7-9 and TRBJ2-1; D unclear. Germline-derived CDR1 and CDR2 are SEHNR and FQNEAQ (reference sequence). Trimming pared 4 bases from V and 7 bases from J, leaving 8 bases between. The CDR3 runs 12 residues. DNA for the CDR3: TGTGCCAGCAGCTCCCAATGGAATGAGCAGTTCTTC. It codes for CASSSQWNEQFF.

This clonotype was recorded many times. The J gene is TRBJ2-7, the V gene TRBV7-8; 7 nucleotides line up with TRBD2. This CDR3 comprises 14 residues. Germline V lookup: CDR1 SGHVS, CDR2 FQNEAQ. Trimming took 7 bases from V and 2 from J; bases not matched to a gene: 8. CDR3 amino acids: CASTSGREPYEQYF. The CDR3 DNA follows: TGTGCCAGCACAAGCGGGCGGGAGCCCTACGAGCAGTACTTC.

V usage is TRBV5-1 and J usage is TRBJ2-5, with D maybe TRBD1 (6 bases). V shed 0 bases and J shed 3 bases, with 21 bases lying between them. In germline, CDR1 is SGHRS, CDR2 YFSETQ. The CDR3 is 18 amino acids. The CDR3 DNA reads as TGCGCCAGCAGCTTGGGCCCCTCTGGGGGCGCGGTAAAAGAGACCCAGTACTTC. Protein sequence: CASSLGPSGGAVKETQYF.